What follows are 21 T cell receptor beta chains derived from one specimen sequenced in a study of CD8+ T cells in alopecia areata. cDNA prepared by RNA extraction and subsequent reverse transcription served as the template for sequencing. TCRdb's copy holds only in-frame clones and misses some; the assay was immunoSEQ multiplex PCR. The sample includes hundreds of thousands of clones, roughly 69% of them seen just once. The sequencing used CD4+ T cells sorted from blood, collected at week 0. The source is a human donor with alopecia areata.

This clone was counted between two and nine times. The chain combines TRBV4-1 with TRBJ1-2, with D possibly being TRBD1 (5 bases). This CDR3 region has 16 residues. Trimming took 2 bases from V and 0 from J, leaving 13 bases between them. Germline V gene lookup returns CDR1 MGHRA and CDR2 YSYEKL. CDR3 loop: CASSQTGTESNYGYTF. CDR3 in DNA: TGCGCCAGCAGCCAAACCGGGACGGAGTCTAACTATGGCTACACCTTC.

This chain uses TRBV29-1 with TRBJ1-2; TRBD1 matches 8 bases. The CDR3 sequence is 17 residues long. Germline loops: CDR1 SQVTM, CDR2 ANQGSEA. V lost 6 bases to trimming and J lost 1 base; unmatched junction nucleotides: 16. CDR3 DNA sequence: TGCAGCGTCGCCGGATTCCGACAGGGGTCCCTTAACTATGGCTACACCTTC. This translates into CSVAGFRQGSLNYGYTF.

J is TRBJ1-1 and V is TRBV5-1; D gene ambiguous. This CDR3 contains 14 residues. Trimming removed 4 bases from V and 4 bases from J, with 14 bases in between. CDR1 is SGHRS and CDR2 is YFSETQ in the germline V gene. The CDR3 DNA reads as TGCGCCAGCAGCATCACGGCGGGGAGCACTGAAGCTTTCTTT. Amino acid sequence: CASSITAGSTEAFF. Using reference TRBV5-1 and TRBJ1-1 for the parts outside the CDR3, the full variable domain is KAGVTQTPRYLIKTRGQQVTLSCSPISGHRSVSWYQQTPGQGLQFLFEYFSETQRNKGNFPGRFSGRQFSNSRSEMNVSTLELGDSALYLCASSITAGSTEAFFGQGTRLTVV.

The V gene is TRBV9, the J gene TRBJ2-5; TRBD1 aligns across 10 bases. CDR1 SGDLS and CDR2 YYNGEE come from the germline V gene. Trimming took 3 bases from V and 4 from J; bases not matched to a gene: 6. The CDR3 length is 15 residues. The CDR3: CASSARQGASETQYF. CDR3 nucleotides: TGTGCCAGCAGCGCGCGACAGGGGGCCTCAGAGACCCAGTACTTC.

The gene calls are TRBV29-1 and TRBJ2-5; 7 positions agree with TRBD1. CDR1 is SQVTM, CDR2 ANQGSEA, per germline. With 6 bases clipped from V and 4 bases from J, the junction kept 11 bases outside the gene matches. The CDR3 totals 14 residues. The CDR3 DNA reads TGCAGCGTCGCTCGACAGGGAATGCGAGAGACCCAGTACTTC. It specifies CSVARQGMRETQYF.

V is TRBV9 and J is TRBJ2-2; weak D call: TRBD1 (5 bases). There are 15 residues in the CDR3. Germline V lookup: CDR1 SGDLS, CDR2 YYNGEE. Trimming cost V 2 bases and J 5 bases, with 13 bases left between them. The CDR3 sequence: CASSVDVAGTGELFF. CDR3 nucleotide sequence: TGTGCCAGCAGCGTCGACGTTGCAGGGACCGGGGAGCTGTTTTTT.

In its sample, this clone was seen a few times. The chain joins TRBV29-1 to TRBJ2-3; D is perhaps TRBD2 (5 bases). Germline lookup yields CDR1 SQVTM and CDR2 ANQGSEA. V lost 6 bases, J lost 2 bases, and 6 bases lay in between. There are 11 residues in the CDR3. The CDR3 DNA follows: TGCAGCGTGACTACCACAGATACGCAGTATTTT. It encodes CSVTTTDTQYF.

This rearrangement joins TRBV29-1 to TRBJ1-1; D may be TRBD1 (5 bases). Per germline, CDR1 SQVTM and CDR2 ANQGSEA. The CDR3 runs to 15 residues. Trimming took 3 bases from V and 0 from J, leaving 14 bases between them. CDR3 amino acids: CSVDRATNLNTEAFF. The CDR3, as DNA: TGCAGCGTTGACAGGGCTACCAACCTGAACACTGAAGCTTTCTTT.

J is TRBJ1-5 and V is TRBV6-5; no clear D gene. This CDR3 is 13 amino acids long. CDR1 MNHEY and CDR2 SVGAGI come from the germline V gene. Trimming removed 6 bases at V and 6 bases at J, with 12 bases between. The CDR3 reads CASRELVGQPQHF. In nucleotides, the CDR3 is TGTGCCAGCAGGGAGCTCGTGGGTCAGCCCCAGCATTTT.

V is TRBV27 and J is TRBJ2-7, with no clear D. With 4 bases removed from V and 6 bases from J, the gap between germline ends came to 13 bases. Germline values: CDR1 MNHEY, CDR2 SMNVEV (reference sequence). This CDR3 spans 13 amino acids. This chain's CDR3 is CASSSGLMGEQYF. CDR3 DNA: TGTGCCAGCAGTTCGGGCCTTATGGGCGAGCAGTACTTC.

J is TRBJ2-3 and V is TRBV6-1; unclear D gene. V lost 7 bases, J lost 2 bases, and 4 bases lay in between. Germline lookup yields CDR1 MNHNS and CDR2 SASEGT. This CDR3 has 11 residues. CDR3 protein: CASTATDTQYF. DNA of the CDR3: TGTGCCAGCACAGCCACAGATACGCAGTATTTT.

The rearrangement joins TRBV4-3 to TRBJ2-3; 12 nucleotides match TRBD2. This CDR3 comprises 16 residues. Germline-derived CDR1 and CDR2 are LGHNA and YSLEER. Losses at the gene ends were 0 bases for V and 6 bases for J; bases not matched to a gene: 4. The CDR3 DNA reads as TGCGCCAGCAGCCAAGAAGCTAGCGGGGGGGCGGATACGCAGTATTTT. Its translation: CASSQEASGGADTQYF.

This sequence joins TRBV9 and TRBJ2-5, with D unresolved. V dropped 3 bases and J dropped 5 bases, with 20 bases sitting between them. Germline-derived CDR1 and CDR2 are SGDLS and YYNGEE. The CDR3 loop spans 16 amino acids. CDR3 bases: TGTGCCAGCAGCGGGGTCCTGGACGACGCGAGGGAGACCCAGTACTTC. This sequence encodes CASSGVLDDARETQYF. The variable domain in full, with the rest retrieved from reference TRBV9 and TRBJ2-5, is DSGVTQTPKHLITATGQRVTLRCSPRSGDLSVYWYQQSLDQGLQFLIQYYNGEERAKGNILERFSAQQFPDLHSELNLSSLELGDSALYFCASSGVLDDARETQYFGPGTRLLVL.

The sample holds a few counts of this clone. The chain recombines TRBV4-2 with TRBJ2-3; 7 positions match TRBD2. The CDR3 consists of 16 residues. Germline assignment: CDR1 LGHNA and CDR2 YNFKEQ. With 1 base clipped from V and 1 base from J, the junction kept 5 bases outside the gene matches. The CDR3 DNA reads as TGTGCCAGCAGCCAAGTGGAGGCGGGGGGCACAGATACGCAGTATTTT. Translating gives CASSQVEAGGTDTQYF.

CDR3 protein: CAAGQELVYF. CDR3 nucleotide sequence: TGTGCCGCCGGGCAGGAATTGGTGTATTTT. This chain links TRBV7-9 with TRBJ2-3; D ambiguous. Germline CDR1 is SEHNR and CDR2 is FQNEAQ (reference sequence). V was pared by 11 bases and J by 14 bases, with 17 bases between. The CDR3 consists of 10 residues.

This clone was seen a handful of times. The chain recombines TRBV29-1 with TRBJ2-1; TRBD1 is a possible D gene (6 bases). CDR3 length: 13 amino acids. Germline V gene lookup returns CDR1 SQVTM and CDR2 ANQGSEA. V lost 6 bases and J lost 6, with 15 bases in between. DNA for the CDR3: TGCAGCGTGTTGACAGGTGGATTCAATGAGCAGTTCTTC. This translates into CSVLTGGFNEQFF.

V is TRBV11-1 and J is TRBJ2-1; 13 nucleotides match TRBD2. Unmatched junction bases numbered 4, after V lost 1 base and J lost 16 bases. In germline, CDR1 is SGHAT, CDR2 FQDESV (reference sequence). CDR3 length: 13 amino acids. CDR3 sequence reads: CASSLGLAGGKFF. The CDR3 coding sequence is TGTGCCAGCAGCTTAGGACTAGCGGGGGGAAAATTCTTC.

This rearrangement joins TRBV11-2 to TRBJ2-3; 8 nucleotides line up with TRBD2. Germline trimming cut 7 bases from V and 5 bases from J; bases unmatched to any gene: 14. CDR1 and CDR2 (germline): SGHAT, FQNNGV. The CDR3 loop spans 16 amino acids. CDR3 in DNA: TGTGCCAGCAACTCCCGGCGGCGGGGGGCCGGAGATACGCAGTATTTT. Its protein product is CASNSRRRGAGDTQYF.

On this clone itself: The same CDR3 is also encoded by other DNA sequences in this sample. This rearrangement joins TRBV30 to TRBJ1-2; D gene ambiguous. The V and J ends lost 0 bases and 0 bases respectively, with 5 bases between them. The CDR3 sequence is 13 residues long. The germline V gene has CDR1 GTSNPN and CDR2 SVGIG (reference sequence). In DNA, the CDR3 is TGTGCCTGGAGTGTCGGTTCTAACTATGGCTACACCTTC. It encodes CAWSVGSNYGYTF.

J is TRBJ2-7 and V is TRBV30; 7 nucleotides line up with TRBD2. The CDR3 runs to 13 residues. V shed 0 bases, J shed 7 bases, and the junction held 6 bases outside the gene matches. Germline loops: CDR1 GTSNPN, CDR2 SVGIG (reference sequence). The CDR3 region is CAWSVSGVNEQYF. DNA for the CDR3: TGTGCCTGGAGTGTAAGCGGGGTGAATGAGCAGTACTTC.

This clone was seen only once. The chain combines TRBV6-5 with TRBJ2-6; no clear D. The length of the CDR3 is 15 residues. The V end was cut by 2 bases, the J end by 0 bases, with 5 bases between. Germline V gene lookup returns CDR1 MNHEY and CDR2 SVGAGI. In DNA form, the CDR3 reads TGTGCCAGCAGTTACGGCGGCTCTGGGGCCAACGTCCTGACTTTC. It codes for CASSYGGSGANVLTF.